Listed below are T cell receptor beta chains from one sample, sequenced in a study of technical replicates of blood from several donors. Sequenced by immunoSEQ multiplex PCR; TCRdb stores in-frame clones only, minus some. The sample carries tens of thousands of clones, roughly 98% recorded once. Sequencing was carried out using T cells isolated from PBMCs. Source of these receptors: a human donor in good health. CDR3s include the opening cysteine and the closing phenylalanine or tryptophan. The order of the fields is CDR3 length, clone size, J gene, V gene, D gene, CDR3 DNA, CDR3 protein. D genes are given only for firm matches. Clone size is not always given. Where it is, it says once, few, many or a class for expanded clones.

CDR3 length: 16
clone size: .
J gene: TRBJ1-1
V gene: TRBV7-9
D gene: .
CDR3 DNA: TGTGCCAGCAGCTTAGCGTTCAGTAAGGGGGTGACTGAAGCTTTCTTT
CDR3 protein: CASSLAFSKGVTEAFF

CDR3 length: 14
clone size: .
J gene: TRBJ2-7
V gene: TRBV28
D gene: TRBD1
CDR3 DNA: TGTGCCAGCAGTTTAGGGACAGTAACCTACGAGCAGTACTTC
CDR3 protein: CASSLGTVTYEQYF

CDR3 length: 16
clone size: .
J gene: TRBJ2-7
V gene: TRBV11-1
D gene: TRBD2
CDR3 DNA: TGTGCCAGCACCCGAGGACTAGCGGGTGGGCTGGACGAGCAGTACTTC
CDR3 protein: CASTRGLAGGLDEQYF

CDR3 length: 13
clone size: once
J gene: TRBJ2-7
V gene: TRBV5-1
D gene: .
CDR3 DNA: TGCGCCAGTAGCGGTGAGAATCAGGACGAGCAGTACTTC
CDR3 protein: CASSGENQDEQYF

CDR3 length: 18
clone size: .
J gene: TRBJ2-5
V gene: TRBV11-2
D gene: TRBD2
CDR3 DNA: TGTGCCAGCAGCGAAAACCTCGTTGTGCGGGAGGGCCAAGAGACCCAGTACTTC
CDR3 protein: CASSENLVVREGQETQYF

CDR3 length: 18
clone size: .
J gene: TRBJ1-1
V gene: TRBV4-1
D gene: TRBD1
CDR3 DNA: TGCGCCAGCAGCCAAGAAGGGACAGGGGGCCTGTTGGACACTGAAGCTTTCTTT
CDR3 protein: CASSQEGTGGLLDTEAFF

CDR3 length: 15
clone size: .
J gene: TRBJ1-4
V gene: TRBV11-2
D gene: .
CDR3 DNA: TGTGCCAGCAGCTTAGAGGGTAGGGGTATTGAAAAACTGTTTTTT
CDR3 protein: CASSLEGRGIEKLFF

CDR3 length: 15
clone size: once
J gene: TRBJ1-5
V gene: TRBV4-1
D gene: TRBD1
CDR3 DNA: TGCGCCAGCAGCTTAGGACAGGGGGCGGTACAGCCCCAGCATTTT
CDR3 protein: CASSLGQGAVQPQHF

CDR3 length: 14
clone size: .
J gene: TRBJ2-7
V gene: TRBV6-5
D gene: TRBD1
CDR3 DNA: TGTGCCAGCAGGACGGACAGGGGTACCTACGAGCAGTACTTC
CDR3 protein: CASRTDRGTYEQYF

CDR3 length: 16
clone size: .
J gene: TRBJ2-5
V gene: TRBV6-1
D gene: TRBD1
CDR3 DNA: TGTGCCAGCAGTGAATTCTGGACAGGGAGTGGAGAGACCCAGTACTTC
CDR3 protein: CASSEFWTGSGETQYF

CDR3 length: 15
clone size: few
J gene: TRBJ2-7
V gene: TRBV12-5
D gene: TRBD1
CDR3 DNA: TGTGCTAGTGGTTTGCCACAGGGGGCCTCCTACGAGCAGTACTTC
CDR3 protein: CASGLPQGASYEQYF

CDR3 length: 13
clone size: .
J gene: TRBJ1-1
V gene: TRBV5-5
D gene: .
CDR3 DNA: TGTGCCAGCAGCTTGGGAGTGAACACTGAAGCTTTCTTT
CDR3 protein: CASSLGVNTEAFF

CDR3 length: 14
clone size: .
J gene: TRBJ2-7
V gene: TRBV5-1
D gene: TRBD1
CDR3 DNA: TGCGCCAGCAGCTTTGGGACAGGGGTCTACGAGCAGTACTTC
CDR3 protein: CASSFGTGVYEQYF

CDR3 length: 15
clone size: .
J gene: TRBJ1-4
V gene: TRBV15
D gene: TRBD1
CDR3 DNA: TGTGCCACCAGTCAGGACAGGGGCCATAATGAAAAACTGTTTTTT
CDR3 protein: CATSQDRGHNEKLFF

CDR3 length: 15
clone size: .
J gene: TRBJ2-2
V gene: TRBV5-6
D gene: TRBD2
CDR3 DNA: TGTGCCAGCAGCTTTTCCGTAGCGGGGACCGGGGAGCTGTTTTTT
CDR3 protein: CASSFSVAGTGELFF

CDR3 length: 17
clone size: once
J gene: TRBJ2-5
V gene: TRBV7-7
D gene: TRBD2
CDR3 DNA: TGTGCCAGCAGCCCCCTGTTGGCTAGCGGGAGGCGGGAGACCCAGTACTTC
CDR3 protein: CASSPLLASGRRETQYF

CDR3 length: 15
clone size: .
J gene: TRBJ1-2
V gene: TRBV11-2
D gene: TRBD1
CDR3 DNA: TGTGCCAGCAGCTTGGGACAGGGGGGAAACTATGGCTACACCTTC
CDR3 protein: CASSLGQGGNYGYTF

CDR3 length: 16
clone size: .
J gene: TRBJ2-7
V gene: TRBV13
D gene: TRBD2
CDR3 DNA: TGTGCCAGCAGCTCCACTAGCGGGGGGAGCTCCTACGAGCAGTACTTC
CDR3 protein: CASSSTSGGSSYEQYF

CDR3 length: 16
clone size: .
J gene: TRBJ1-5
V gene: TRBV19
D gene: .
CDR3 DNA: TGTGCCAGTAGTAATCTGGGGCTTCCTCTCAATCAGCCCCAGCATTTT
CDR3 protein: CASSNLGLPLNQPQHF

CDR3 length: 13
clone size: .
J gene: TRBJ1-3
V gene: TRBV29-1
D gene: .
CDR3 DNA: TGCAGCGTGTCAGGGGTCGCTGGAAACACCATATATTTT
CDR3 protein: CSVSGVAGNTIYF

CDR3 length: 17
clone size: .
J gene: TRBJ2-5
V gene: TRBV4-1
D gene: TRBD2
CDR3 DNA: TGCGCCAGCAGCCAAGAGTCGGGGCTAGCGGGAAAAGAGACCCAGTACTTC
CDR3 protein: CASSQESGLAGKETQYF

CDR3 length: 20
clone size: .
J gene: TRBJ2-2
V gene: TRBV10-1
D gene: TRBD2
CDR3 DNA: TGCGCCAGCAGTGGAGCCCTCCGGTCGGTAGCGGGAGCGGCTGGCGGGGAGCTGTTTTTT
CDR3 protein: CASSGALRSVAGAAGGELFF

CDR3 length: 17
clone size: .
J gene: TRBJ2-2
V gene: TRBV9
D gene: TRBD1
CDR3 DNA: TGTGCCAGCAGCGTAGTTCGAGGGGGCCATAACACCGGGGAGCTGTTTTTT
CDR3 protein: CASSVVRGGHNTGELFF

CDR3 length: 16
clone size: .
J gene: TRBJ1-5
V gene: TRBV2
D gene: TRBD1
CDR3 DNA: TGTGCCAGCAGCGAACAGGGGTTGATTAACAATCAGCCCCAGCATTTT
CDR3 protein: CASSEQGLINNQPQHF

CDR3 length: 14
clone size: .
J gene: TRBJ1-5
V gene: TRBV6-1
D gene: TRBD1
CDR3 DNA: TGTGCCAGCAGTGGAACAGGGGGAGGTCAGCCCCAGCATTTT
CDR3 protein: CASSGTGGGQPQHF

CDR3 length: 17
clone size: .
J gene: TRBJ2-7
V gene: TRBV6-1
D gene: TRBD1
CDR3 DNA: TGTGCCAGCAGTGAATTCGCTTTGGGACAGGGAGCGGAAGAGCAGTACTTC
CDR3 protein: CASSEFALGQGAEEQYF

CDR3 length: 15
clone size: .
J gene: TRBJ2-7
V gene: TRBV7-6
D gene: TRBD1
CDR3 DNA: TGTGCCAGCAGCTTAGGGACAGGGGGCTCCTACGAGCAGTACTTC
CDR3 protein: CASSLGTGGSYEQYF

CDR3 length: 14
clone size: once
J gene: TRBJ1-5
V gene: TRBV30
D gene: TRBD1
CDR3 DNA: TGTGCCTGGGATAACAGGGGTGGTGCTCAGCCCCAGCATTTT
CDR3 protein: CAWDNRGGAQPQHF

CDR3 length: 17
clone size: .
J gene: TRBJ1-2
V gene: TRBV28
D gene: TRBD1
CDR3 DNA: TGTGCCAGCAGTTTAGATGCCCCGGGACAGGGGGCGCGGGGCTACACCTTC
CDR3 protein: CASSLDAPGQGARGYTF

CDR3 length: 14
clone size: .
J gene: TRBJ2-7
V gene: TRBV5-6
D gene: .
CDR3 DNA: TGTGCCAGCAGCGGTGAGCGTCGAGGCTACGAGCAGTACTTC
CDR3 protein: CASSGERRGYEQYF

CDR3 length: 17
clone size: .
J gene: TRBJ2-1
V gene: TRBV4-1
D gene: TRBD2
CDR3 DNA: TGCGCCAGCAGCCAAGGCCGAGTAGCGGGCGCCTACAATGAGCAGTTCTTC
CDR3 protein: CASSQGRVAGAYNEQFF

CDR3 length: 14
clone size: once
J gene: TRBJ1-4
V gene: TRBV6-5
D gene: TRBD1
CDR3 DNA: TGTGCCAGCAGCTCCAGGGGGACTAATGAAAAACTGTTTTTT
CDR3 protein: CASSSRGTNEKLFF

CDR3 length: 12
clone size: .
J gene: TRBJ1-4
V gene: TRBV29-1
D gene: .
CDR3 DNA: TGCAGCGTTGGGGCGACTAATGAAAAACTGTTTTTT
CDR3 protein: CSVGATNEKLFF

CDR3 length: 16
clone size: .
J gene: TRBJ1-2
V gene: TRBV5-1
D gene: .
CDR3 DNA: TGCGCCAGCAGCTTGGGAGGACAGAACATGAACTATGGCTACACCTTC
CDR3 protein: CASSLGGQNMNYGYTF

CDR3 length: 14
clone size: .
J gene: TRBJ2-1
V gene: TRBV4-2
D gene: TRBD2
CDR3 DNA: TGTGCCAGCAGCCAATTAGCGGGCTACAATGAGCAGTTCTTC
CDR3 protein: CASSQLAGYNEQFF

CDR3 length: 14
clone size: .
J gene: TRBJ1-1
V gene: TRBV30
D gene: TRBD1
CDR3 DNA: TGTGCCTGGAGTGTACGTGGCAGGGGGACTGAAGCTTTCTTT
CDR3 protein: CAWSVRGRGTEAFF

CDR3 length: 14
clone size: .
J gene: TRBJ1-3
V gene: TRBV5-1
D gene: .
CDR3 DNA: TGCGCCAGCCAACAGGTTCCCTCTGGAAACACCATATATTTT
CDR3 protein: CASQQVPSGNTIYF

CDR3 length: 14
clone size: .
J gene: TRBJ2-3
V gene: TRBV25-1
D gene: .
CDR3 DNA: TGTGCCAGCAGTGAACCACAGGGTTCAGATACGCAGTATTTT
CDR3 protein: CASSEPQGSDTQYF

CDR3 length: 16
clone size: .
J gene: TRBJ1-5
V gene: TRBV6-5
D gene: TRBD1
CDR3 DNA: TGTGCCAGCAGTTACTCCGCTCAGGGGGACAATCAGCCCCAGCATTTT
CDR3 protein: CASSYSAQGDNQPQHF

CDR3 length: 14
clone size: .
J gene: TRBJ1-5
V gene: TRBV28
D gene: .
CDR3 DNA: TGTGCCAGCAGTTTTGGACAGCTAAATCAGCCCCAGCATTTT
CDR3 protein: CASSFGQLNQPQHF

CDR3 length: 15
clone size: .
J gene: TRBJ2-1
V gene: TRBV5-1
D gene: .
CDR3 DNA: TGCGCCAGCAGCTTGGCCTCGGGGGTTGTCAATGAGCAGTTCTTC
CDR3 protein: CASSLASGVVNEQFF

CDR3 length: 11
clone size: .
J gene: TRBJ2-7
V gene: TRBV10-1
D gene: .
CDR3 DNA: TGCGCCAGCAGTGACAGCTACGAGCAGTACTTC
CDR3 protein: CASSDSYEQYF

CDR3 length: 12
clone size: .
J gene: TRBJ2-5
V gene: TRBV27
D gene: .
CDR3 DNA: TGTGCCAGCGGGAGATTCCAAGAGACCCAGTACTTC
CDR3 protein: CASGRFQETQYF

CDR3 length: 14
clone size: .
J gene: TRBJ2-5
V gene: TRBV6-1
D gene: TRBD2
CDR3 DNA: TGTGCCAGCGGAGGGACTAGCGGCAAAGAGACCCAGTACTTC
CDR3 protein: CASGGTSGKETQYF

CDR3 length: 14
clone size: .
J gene: TRBJ2-7
V gene: TRBV6-1
D gene: .
CDR3 DNA: TGTGCCGGACAGCGAACCCAAAGCTCCTACGAGCAGTACTTC
CDR3 protein: CAGQRTQSSYEQYF

CDR3 length: 13
clone size: .
J gene: TRBJ1-1
V gene: TRBV25-1
D gene: TRBD1
CDR3 DNA: TGTGCCAGCAGTGATGGACAGGGGATGGAAGCTTTCTTT
CDR3 protein: CASSDGQGMEAFF

CDR3 length: 16
clone size: .
J gene: TRBJ2-7
V gene: TRBV5-1
D gene: TRBD1
CDR3 DNA: TGCGCCAGCAGCTTGGCTGGGGGACAGGGGAGGTACGAGCAGTACTTC
CDR3 protein: CASSLAGGQGRYEQYF

CDR3 length: 14
clone size: .
J gene: TRBJ1-4
V gene: TRBV6-6
D gene: .
CDR3 DNA: TGTGCCAGCAGACCGGGAACAACTAATGAAAAACTGTTTTTT
CDR3 protein: CASRPGTTNEKLFF

CDR3 length: 16
clone size: .
J gene: TRBJ2-7
V gene: TRBV6-5
D gene: .
CDR3 DNA: TGTGCCAGCAGTTACAACCTCTACCGATTGTCCTACGAGCAGTACTTC
CDR3 protein: CASSYNLYRLSYEQYF

CDR3 length: 15
clone size: .
J gene: TRBJ2-5
V gene: TRBV18
D gene: TRBD2
CDR3 DNA: TGTGCCAGCTCACCATCTAGCGGGAGCGGGGAGACCCAGTACTTC
CDR3 protein: CASSPSSGSGETQYF

CDR3 length: 14
clone size: .
J gene: TRBJ2-1
V gene: TRBV7-8
D gene: .
CDR3 DNA: TGTGCCAGCAGTAAGTACAGGGTACAGGGAGAGCAGTTCTTC
CDR3 protein: CASSKYRVQGEQFF

CDR3 length: 12
clone size: .
J gene: TRBJ1-4
V gene: TRBV9
D gene: .
CDR3 DNA: TGTGCCAGCAGCGTGGGCAATGAAAAACTGTTTTTT
CDR3 protein: CASSVGNEKLFF

CDR3 length: 17
clone size: .
J gene: TRBJ2-7
V gene: TRBV11-3
D gene: TRBD1
CDR3 DNA: TGTGCCAGCAGTCATTTCTCCCCTGGGACAGGGACCTACGAGCAGTACTTC
CDR3 protein: CASSHFSPGTGTYEQYF